This T cell receptor beta chain was recorded in a study of early T cells in non-severe SARS-CoV-2 infection. Study summary: The study sequenced bulk RNA from unsorted whole blood, with chains unpaired.

A single record per CDR3 protein comes from TCRdb applying MiXCR to the 5' RACE reads. The table shows 85,000 to 95,000 distinct CDR3 sequences, with approximately 17% occurring only once. This clonotype was counted a few times. V was shortened by 0 bases and J by 5 bases, with 11 bases between the two germline ends. CDR1 SGHAT and CDR2 FQNNGV come from the germline V gene. The CDR3 contains 15 residues. This clonotype was sampled from an adult who was a healthcare worker with PCR-confirmed SARS-CoV-2 infection or an uninfected control (not recorded which). The sample was whole blood, taken at baseline. The gene calls are TRBV11-2 and TRBJ1-3; D is unclear. The CDR3 DNA sequence: TGTGCCAGCAGCTTAGAACCGGGAGGGAGAAACACCATATATTTT. This gives the protein CASSLEPGGRNTIYF.